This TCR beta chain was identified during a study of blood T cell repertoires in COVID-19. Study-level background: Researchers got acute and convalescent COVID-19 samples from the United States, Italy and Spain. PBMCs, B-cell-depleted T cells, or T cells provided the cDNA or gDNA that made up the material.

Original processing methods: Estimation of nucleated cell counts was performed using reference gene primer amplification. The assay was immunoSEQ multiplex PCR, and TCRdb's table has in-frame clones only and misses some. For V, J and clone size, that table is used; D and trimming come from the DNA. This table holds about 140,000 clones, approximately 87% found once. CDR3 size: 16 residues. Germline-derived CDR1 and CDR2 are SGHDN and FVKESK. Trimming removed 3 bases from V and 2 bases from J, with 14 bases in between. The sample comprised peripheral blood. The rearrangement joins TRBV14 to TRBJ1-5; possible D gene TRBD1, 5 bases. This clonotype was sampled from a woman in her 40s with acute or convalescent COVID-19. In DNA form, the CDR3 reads TGTGCCAGCAGCCAGGGGCGACATCTTGGCAATCAGCCCCAGCATTTT. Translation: CASSQGRHLGNQPQHF.